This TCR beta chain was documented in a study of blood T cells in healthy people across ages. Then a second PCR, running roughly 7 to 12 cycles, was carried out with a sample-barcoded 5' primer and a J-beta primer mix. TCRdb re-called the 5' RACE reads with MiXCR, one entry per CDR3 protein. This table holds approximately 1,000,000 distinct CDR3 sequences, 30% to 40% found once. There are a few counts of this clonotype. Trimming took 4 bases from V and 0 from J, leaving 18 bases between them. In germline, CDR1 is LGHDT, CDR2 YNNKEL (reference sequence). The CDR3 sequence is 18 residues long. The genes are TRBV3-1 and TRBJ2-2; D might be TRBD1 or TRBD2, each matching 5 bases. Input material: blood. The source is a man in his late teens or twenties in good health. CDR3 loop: CASSPFSRLGPNTGELFF. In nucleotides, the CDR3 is TGTGCCAGCAGCCCTTTCTCCCGTCTGGGACCGAACACCGGGGAGCTGTTTTTT.